The present T cell receptor beta chain was sequenced within a study of blood T cell repertoires in COVID-19. Study context: The samples span acute and convalescent COVID-19 from the United States, Italy and Spain. Sources were T cells, B-cell-depleted T cells, or PBMCs; the material itself was cDNA or gDNA.

Methods used by the authors: Researchers report that nucleated cell counts were estimated from reference gene primer amplification. Here immunoSEQ multiplex PCR was the method, and the copy in TCRdb shows in-frame clones only, minus some. That table furnishes V, J and clone size, whereas the DNA furnished D and trimming. This sample has some 150,000 clones, with approximately 90% found just once. The V gene end was trimmed by 2 bases and the J gene end by 5 bases; junction bases not matched to a gene: 8. CDR1 is LGHDT and CDR2 is YNNKEL in the germline V gene (reference sequence). The CDR3 extends over 15 amino acids.

The specimen sequenced was peripheral blood. The chain joins TRBV3-1 (or the pseudogene TRBV3-2) to TRBJ2-7; 8 bases are a match to TRBD2. The origin of this receptor is a man aged 55-75 years with active or convalescent COVID-19. The CDR3 DNA reads TGTGCCAGCAGCCAACGTAGGGCGGGAGGACACGAGCAGTACTTC. This translates into CASSQRRAGGHEQYF.